This T cell receptor beta chain was retrieved from a study of monozygotic twins with inflammatory bowel disease. Regarding this clonotype: As yet, its antigen is unknown.

Germline lookup yields CDR1 SGHDN and CDR2 FVKESK. The CDR3 is 14 amino acids. Findings and caveats of the study: A single strong IBD-associated signal or clonotype was not supported by the findings. Especially with disease activity, IBD patients shared fewer clonotypes with others than healthy twins did.

Nested amplification of TCRalpha and TCRbeta cDNA involved two PCRs of approximately 17 and 9 cycles. TCRdb reprocessed the 5' RACE reads; each CDR3 protein has one entry and no DNA is given. Here the sample table reports around 450,000 distinct CDR3 sequences. The template was total RNA from whole blood, with no T cell sorting. This TCR was recovered from a human donor with ulcerative colitis or Crohn's disease, or a healthy co-twin of an affected twin (not recorded which). V gene TRBV14 combines with J gene TRBJ1-2; TCRdb reports TRBD1, a call that lacks DNA to check it against. Material: blood. The CDR3 sequence is CASSQVDRDPGYTF.